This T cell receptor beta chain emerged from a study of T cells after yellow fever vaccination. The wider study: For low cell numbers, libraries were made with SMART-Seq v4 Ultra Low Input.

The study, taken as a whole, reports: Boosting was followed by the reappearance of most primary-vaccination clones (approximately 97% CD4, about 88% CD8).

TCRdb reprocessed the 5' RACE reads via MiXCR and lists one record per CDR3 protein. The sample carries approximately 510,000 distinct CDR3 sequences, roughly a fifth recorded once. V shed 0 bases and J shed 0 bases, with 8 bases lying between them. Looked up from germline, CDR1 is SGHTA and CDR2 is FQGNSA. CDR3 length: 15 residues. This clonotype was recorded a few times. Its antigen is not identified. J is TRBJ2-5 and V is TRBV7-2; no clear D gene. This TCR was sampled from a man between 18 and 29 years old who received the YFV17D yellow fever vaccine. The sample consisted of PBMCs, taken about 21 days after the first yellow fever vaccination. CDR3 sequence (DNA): TGTGCCAGCAGCTTAGCACGGATGTACCAAGAGACCCAGTACTTC. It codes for CASSLARMYQETQYF.